This entry lists 8 T cell receptor beta chains sequenced from one sample in a study of ipilimumab plus nivolumab after autologous stem cell transplantation. TCRdb keeps only in-frame clones here, not all; method: immunoSEQ multiplex PCR. The sample yields 15,000 or so clones, roughly four fifths seen once. Sequences were derived from PBMCs, sampled in a trial of ipilimumab plus nivolumab as post-transplant consolidation. The receptors stem from a male donor with diffuse large B-cell lymphoma.

The chain uses TRBV21-1 and TRBJ2-1. TRBV21-1 is given as a pseudogene. This CDR3 has 15 residues. In nucleotides, the CDR3 is TGTGCCAGCAGCAGGAACCGAAGCTCCTACAATGAGCAGTTCTTC. It translates to CASSRNRSSYNEQFF.

The chain couples TRBV4-1 to TRBJ1-2, with D maybe TRBD1 (5 bases). The CDR3 sequence is 14 residues long. Germline V gene sequence: CDR1 MGHRA, CDR2 YSYEKL. Deletions cut 0 bases from V and 4 bases from J, with 9 bases between. The CDR3 reads CASSQDRGGYGYTF. The DNA for the CDR3 is TGCGCCAGCAGCCAAGATCGGGGGGGCTATGGCTACACCTTC.

J is TRBJ2-7 and V is TRBV2; weak D call: TRBD1 (6 bases). There are 14 residues in the CDR3. Trimming pared 4 bases from V and 7 bases from J, leaving 17 bases between. Germline assignment: CDR1 SNHLY and CDR2 FYNNEI. The CDR3 coding sequence is TGTGCCAGCAGTGTGCGGCAGGGGTCGCGTGAGCAGTACTTC. Its translation is CASSVRQGSREQYF.

This clone was seen once. The rearrangement joins TRBV19 to TRBJ2-2; D unresolved. CDR1 LNHDA and CDR2 SQIVND come from the germline V gene (reference sequence). The ends were cut back, 5 bases at V and 6 bases at J, with 13 bases in the middle. The CDR3 is 14 residues long. The CDR3 sequence: CASSVRNSAGELFF. For the CDR3, the DNA is TGTGCCAGTAGTGTAAGAAATTCGGCCGGGGAGCTGTTTTTT. The full variable domain, in which reference TRBV19 and TRBJ2-2 provide the parts outside the CDR3, is DGGITQSPKYLFRKEGQNVTLSCEQNLNHDAMYWYRQDPGQGLRLIYYSQIVNDFQKGDIAEGYSVSREKKESFPLTVTSAQKNPTAFYLCASSVRNSAGELFFGEGSRLTVL.

The CDR3 is CASRAGTGGGQPQHF. As DNA, the CDR3 is TGTGCCTCAAGAGCCGGGACAGGGGGAGGTCAGCCCCAGCATTTT. V usage is TRBV6-1 and J usage is TRBJ1-5; TRBD1 agrees at 11 bases. Germline V CDR1 and CDR2: MNHNS, SASEGT. This CDR3 has 15 amino acids. Trimming took 11 bases from V and 6 from J; bases not matched to a gene: 12.

This chain joins TRBV6-1 and TRBJ2-5; 8 positions match TRBD1. The DNA end lines up better with TRBJ2-7; the J call may be wrong. The CDR3 totals 13 residues. Germline CDR1 is MNHNS and CDR2 is SASEGT. The CDR3 bases are TGTGCCAGCAGCGGGGACAGGAACTACGAGCAGTACTTC. As protein: CASSGDRNYEQYF.

This chain connects TRBV7-9 to TRBJ2-1; 12 bases map to TRBD2. The CDR3 covers 15 residues. V gave up 5 bases and J gave up 4 bases; unmatched junction bases: 3. CDR1 and CDR2 (germline): SEHNR, FQNEAQ (reference sequence). The CDR3 loop reads CASSPGLAGYNEQFF. CDR3 coding DNA: TGTGCCAGCAGCCCTGGACTAGCGGGATACAATGAGCAGTTCTTC.

The gene calls are TRBV6-1 and TRBJ2-3; 9 nucleotides agree with TRBD1. The CDR3 runs 14 residues. V shed 6 bases and J 6 bases; nucleotides not matched to a gene: 7. Germline lookup yields CDR1 MNHNS and CDR2 SASEGT. The DNA of the CDR3 is TGTGCCAGCAGAGGGACAGGGAAGCGGGATACGCAGTATTTT. It yields the protein CASRGTGKRDTQYF.